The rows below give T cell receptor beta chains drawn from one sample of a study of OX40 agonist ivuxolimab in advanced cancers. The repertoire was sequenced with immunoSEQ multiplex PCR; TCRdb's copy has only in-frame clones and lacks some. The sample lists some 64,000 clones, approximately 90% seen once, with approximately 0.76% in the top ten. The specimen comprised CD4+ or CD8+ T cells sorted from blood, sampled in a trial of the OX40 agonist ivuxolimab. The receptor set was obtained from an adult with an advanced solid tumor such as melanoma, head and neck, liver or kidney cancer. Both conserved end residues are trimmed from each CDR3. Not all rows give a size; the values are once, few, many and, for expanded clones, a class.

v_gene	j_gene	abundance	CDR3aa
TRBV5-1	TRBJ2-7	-	ASSFLSGQSYEQY
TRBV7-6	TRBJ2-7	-	ASSLGRGTYEQY
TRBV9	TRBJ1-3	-	ASSSRTGHSGNTIY
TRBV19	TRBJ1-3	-	ASRDRGDGNTIY
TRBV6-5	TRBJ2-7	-	ASSYSRSGYEQY
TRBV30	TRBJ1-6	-	AWRGRDGNNSPLH
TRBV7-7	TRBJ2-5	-	ASSLVGGRGETQY
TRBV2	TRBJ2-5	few	ASSKPGTEKSWEETQY
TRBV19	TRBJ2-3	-	ASSIFSSGADTQY
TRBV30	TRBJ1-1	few	AWTQVAEAF
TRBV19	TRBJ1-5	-	ATLERLSNQPQH
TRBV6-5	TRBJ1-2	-	ASGRGGANYGYT
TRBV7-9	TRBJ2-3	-	ASSPRNRDTQY
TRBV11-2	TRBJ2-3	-	ASSQASTDTQY
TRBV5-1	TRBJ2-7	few	ASSAGQEEY
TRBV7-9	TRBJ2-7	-	ASRLPGGSSYEQY
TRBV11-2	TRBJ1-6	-	ASSVRGRSPLH
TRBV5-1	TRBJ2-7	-	ASSFVERGDNEQY
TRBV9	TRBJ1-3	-	ASSVSGTGNTIY
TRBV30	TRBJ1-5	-	ACQEGNSNQPQH
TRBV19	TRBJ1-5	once	ASSSWENQPQH
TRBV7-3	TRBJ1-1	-	ASSLTSDTEAF
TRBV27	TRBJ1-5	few	ATSVGVGQPQH
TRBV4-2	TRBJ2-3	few	ASSQDASTDTQY
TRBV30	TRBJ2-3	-	AWTPGPDTQY
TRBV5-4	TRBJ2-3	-	ASSLAGGPLTQY
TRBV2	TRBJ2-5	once	ASSGVLGETQY
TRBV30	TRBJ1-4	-	AWSRGGEKLF
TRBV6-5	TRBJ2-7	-	ASRRTGATPVEQY
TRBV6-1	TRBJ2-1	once	ASSEARLAGVYNEQF
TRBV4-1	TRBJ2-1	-	ASSQDPIHPLRI
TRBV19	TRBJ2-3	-	ASSRQGATDTQY
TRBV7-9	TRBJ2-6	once	ASSSGANVLT
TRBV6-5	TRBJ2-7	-	ASSYSSGGSQY
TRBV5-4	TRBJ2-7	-	ASSLVTSGTYEQY
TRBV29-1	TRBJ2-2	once	SVEDSRIPGELF
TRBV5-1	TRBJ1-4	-	ASSHSGELVGEKLF
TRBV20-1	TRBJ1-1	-	SASKHEAF
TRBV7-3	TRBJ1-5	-	ASSGNRDSNQPQH
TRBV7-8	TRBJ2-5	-	ASSSLGASQETQY
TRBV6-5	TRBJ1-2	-	ASSTRQGASYGYT
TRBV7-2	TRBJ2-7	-	ASSLTAAGPYEQY
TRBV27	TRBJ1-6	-	ASSFGHRGSPLH
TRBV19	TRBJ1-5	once	ASSKGRSADQPQH
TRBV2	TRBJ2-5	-	ASSDRTSGKETQY
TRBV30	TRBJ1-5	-	AWSGAPPGNQPQH
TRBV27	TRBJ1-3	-	ASSSTGSGNTIY
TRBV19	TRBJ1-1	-	ASSIGGINTEAF
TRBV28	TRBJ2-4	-	ASSLSAGAKNIQY
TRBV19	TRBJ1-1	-	ASSIETGTEAF
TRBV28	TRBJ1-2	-	ASSLARQGVNYGYT
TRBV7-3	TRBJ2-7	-	ASSLSGGKTYEQY
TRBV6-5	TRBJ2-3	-	ATSRPASTDTQY
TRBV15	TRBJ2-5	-	ATSRDRGEETQY
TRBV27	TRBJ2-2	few	ASSPPGTGGTGELF